This T cell receptor (beta chain) was sequenced in a study of T cell repertoires in cytomegalovirus infection. Study summary: Indicated by public TCR beta signatures were CMV infection and matching HLA type. Notes on the study in general: HLA-C-restricted CMV clonotypes gave the most frequent clonotype in two of eight donors.

This CDR3 is 18 amino acids long. Germline loops: CDR1 MRHNA, CDR2 SNTAGT. Trimming took 10 bases from V and 0 from J, leaving 22 bases between them. This clonotype was counted a few times. Its antigen is currently unknown. TCRdb used MiXCR to reprocess the reads, holding one entry per CDR3 protein. The sample consists of a few hundred thousand distinct CDR3 sequences, approximately 22% of them appearing once. The sequencing input was CD8+ T cells from PBMCs. This clonotype was sampled from a human donor in good health (CMV status not recorded). Some clones in this sample may be carry-over from other donors' samples. The chain employs TRBV6-4 and TRBJ2-6, with D perhaps matching TRBD2 (6 bases). The CDR3 is CAKEGLFLVLSGANVLTF. CDR3 nucleotides: TGTGCCAAGGAGGGTTTATTCCTCGTCCTCTCTGGGGCCAACGTCCTGACTTTC.